These T cell receptor beta chains were read from a single sample in a study of blood T cells in healthy people across ages. A single record per CDR3 protein comes from TCRdb applying MiXCR to the 5' RACE reads. This table holds around 790,000 distinct CDR3 sequences, roughly 44% found once. Sequenced input: blood. Receptors originate from a man between 60 and 70 years old in good health. Both conserved end residues are part of each CDR3. Fields, in order: clone size, J gene, D gene, V gene, CDR3 protein, CDR3 DNA. The D gene is left open where the match is weak. A row's size may be missing; if present it is once, few, many or a size class.

clone_size: few; j_call: TRBJ1-2; d_call: .; v_call: TRBV12-3/TRBV12-4; cdr3_aa: CASTGGHLTYGYTF; cdr3_nt: TGTGCCAGCACGGGGGGCCACTTAACCTATGGCTACACCTTC
clone_size: many; j_call: TRBJ2-1; d_call: .; v_call: TRBV29-1; cdr3_aa: CSGGGMYNEQFF; cdr3_nt: TGCAGCGGAGGGGGGATGTACAATGAGCAGTTCTTC
clone_size: .; j_call: TRBJ2-1; d_call: TRBD2; v_call: TRBV5-1; cdr3_aa: CASSYGTSDEQFF; cdr3_nt: TGCGCCAGCAGCTATGGGACTAGCGATGAGCAGTTCTTC
clone_size: .; j_call: TRBJ2-2; d_call: .; v_call: TRBV10-2; cdr3_aa: CASLHGTGELFF; cdr3_nt: TGCGCCAGCCTCCATGGGACCGGGGAGCTGTTTTTT
clone_size: few; j_call: TRBJ2-7; d_call: .; v_call: TRBV7-8; cdr3_aa: CASSLIRGSASSYEQYF; cdr3_nt: TGTGCCAGCAGCCTAATCCGGGGCAGCGCGAGCTCCTACGAGCAGTACTTC
clone_size: .; j_call: TRBJ2-3; d_call: .; v_call: TRBV12-3/TRBV12-4; cdr3_aa: CVSSFEFPDTQYF; cdr3_nt: TGTGTCAGCAGTTTTGAGTTCCCAGATACGCAGTATTTT
clone_size: once; j_call: TRBJ1-1; d_call: TRBD1; v_call: TRBV11-2; cdr3_aa: CASSLSSRGLDTEAFF; cdr3_nt: TGTGCCAGCAGCTTATCTAGTAGGGGGCTGGACACTGAAGCTTTCTTT
clone_size: .; j_call: TRBJ2-7; d_call: .; v_call: TRBV28; cdr3_aa: CASRDPGFHEQYF; cdr3_nt: TGTGCCAGCAGGGACCCAGGGTTCCACGAGCAGTACTTC
clone_size: few; j_call: TRBJ1-6; d_call: TRBD1; v_call: TRBV29-1; cdr3_aa: CSVRTGLGSPLHF; cdr3_nt: TGCAGCGTAAGGACAGGGCTTGGTTCACCCCTCCACTTT
clone_size: .; j_call: TRBJ2-5; d_call: TRBD2; v_call: TRBV7-2; cdr3_aa: CASSPRLAGSKTQYF; cdr3_nt: TGTGCCAGCAGCCCCCGACTAGCGGGGTCTAAGACCCAGTACTTC
clone_size: few; j_call: TRBJ2-3; d_call: .; v_call: TRBV7-2; cdr3_aa: CASSLIRVGDTQYF; cdr3_nt: TGTGCCAGCAGCTTAATCAGGGTGGGAGATACGCAGTATTTT
clone_size: .; j_call: TRBJ1-2; d_call: .; v_call: TRBV7-2; cdr3_aa: CASSSNGLEGYTF; cdr3_nt: TGTGCCAGCAGCTCGAATGGACTGGAAGGCTACACCTTC
clone_size: .; j_call: TRBJ2-7; d_call: TRBD1; v_call: TRBV2; cdr3_aa: CASSEVFGTGIYEQYF; cdr3_nt: TGTGCCAGCAGTGAAGTATTTGGGACAGGGATCTACGAGCAGTACTTC
clone_size: few; j_call: TRBJ1-2; d_call: .; v_call: TRBV29-1; cdr3_aa: CSVEGGPHANYGYTF; cdr3_nt: TGCAGCGTTGAAGGTGGGCCCCATGCCAACTATGGCTACACCTTC
clone_size: once; j_call: TRBJ1-5; d_call: TRBD1; v_call: TRBV12-3/TRBV12-4; cdr3_aa: CASSLDRGRGSNQPQHF; cdr3_nt: TGTGCCAGCAGTCTTGACAGGGGGCGAGGAAGCAATCAGCCCCAGCATTTT
clone_size: .; j_call: TRBJ1-4; d_call: TRBD1; v_call: TRBV7-9; cdr3_aa: CASSLTGGGDEKLFF; cdr3_nt: TGTGCCAGCAGCTTGACAGGGGGTGGTGATGAAAAACTGTTTTTT
clone_size: .; j_call: TRBJ2-5; d_call: TRBD2; v_call: TRBV5-1; cdr3_aa: CASSTRRLAEIAQETQYF; cdr3_nt: TGCGCCAGCAGCACCAGGCGTCTAGCGGAGATCGCGCAAGAGACCCAGTACTTC
clone_size: few; j_call: TRBJ1-4; d_call: .; v_call: TRBV28; cdr3_aa: CASSLRGSLEKLFF; cdr3_nt: TGTGCCAGCAGTTTACGCGGTTCTTTGGAAAAACTGTTTTTT
clone_size: few; j_call: TRBJ1-1; d_call: .; v_call: TRBV5-5; cdr3_aa: CASSLVSATEAFF; cdr3_nt: TGTGCCAGCAGCTTGGTTTCGGCGACAGAAGCTTTCTTT
clone_size: .; j_call: TRBJ2-7; d_call: .; v_call: TRBV5-1; cdr3_aa: CASSPGALYNEQYF; cdr3_nt: TGCGCCAGCAGCCCTGGGGCTCTCTACAATGAGCAGTACTTC
clone_size: few; j_call: TRBJ1-1; d_call: .; v_call: TRBV29-1; cdr3_aa: CSVEEARNTEAFF; cdr3_nt: TGCAGCGTTGAGGAGGCCCGGAACACTGAAGCTTTCTTT
clone_size: .; j_call: TRBJ1-2; d_call: .; v_call: TRBV6-5; cdr3_aa: CATAVNNNYGYTF; cdr3_nt: TGTGCCACGGCCGTCAATAATAACTATGGCTACACCTTC
clone_size: once; j_call: TRBJ2-1; d_call: .; v_call: TRBV7-2; cdr3_aa: CASNSGQNNEQFF; cdr3_nt: TGTGCCAGCAACTCAGGACAGAACAATGAGCAGTTCTTC
clone_size: .; j_call: TRBJ2-4; d_call: TRBD1; v_call: TRBV6-5; cdr3_aa: CASSQTGFLHIQYF; cdr3_nt: TGTGCCAGCAGCCAGACAGGGTTTTTGCACATTCAGTACTTC
clone_size: few; j_call: TRBJ2-7; d_call: .; v_call: TRBV7-2; cdr3_aa: CASSFQPSGDNYEQYF; cdr3_nt: TGTGCCAGCAGCTTTCAACCGTCGGGGGACAACTACGAGCAGTACTTC
clone_size: few; j_call: TRBJ2-1; d_call: .; v_call: TRBV6-2/TRBV6-3; cdr3_aa: CASSDVGGYNEQFF; cdr3_nt: TGTGCCAGCAGCGACGTTGGGGGTTACAATGAGCAGTTCTTC
clone_size: .; j_call: TRBJ2-4; d_call: TRBD2; v_call: TRBV6-6; cdr3_aa: CASRSLGGSVDENIQYF; cdr3_nt: TGTGCCAGCAGGTCATTGGGGGGGTCTGTTGATGAAAACATTCAGTACTTC
clone_size: few; j_call: TRBJ2-6; d_call: .; v_call: TRBV20-1; cdr3_aa: CSARVRGVTGANVLTF; cdr3_nt: TGCAGTGCTAGAGTTAGGGGGGTTACAGGGGCCAACGTCCTGACTTTC
clone_size: few; j_call: TRBJ2-5; d_call: .; v_call: TRBV20-1; cdr3_aa: CSARADQETQYF; cdr3_nt: TGCAGTGCTAGAGCGGACCAAGAGACCCAGTACTTC
clone_size: few; j_call: TRBJ2-3; d_call: TRBD1; v_call: TRBV7-6; cdr3_aa: CASSHRTGPTDTQYF; cdr3_nt: TGTGCCAGCAGCCATCGGACAGGCCCCACAGATACGCAGTATTTT
clone_size: .; j_call: TRBJ2-1; d_call: .; v_call: TRBV29-1; cdr3_aa: CSVERVGEYNEQFF; cdr3_nt: TGCAGCGTTGAAAGGGTCGGTGAGTACAATGAGCAGTTCTTC
clone_size: .; j_call: TRBJ2-5; d_call: .; v_call: TRBV7-2; cdr3_aa: CASSLAEREIGETQYF; cdr3_nt: TGTGCCAGCAGCTTAGCCGAGAGGGAGATAGGAGAGACCCAGTACTTC
clone_size: .; j_call: TRBJ1-4; d_call: TRBD1; v_call: TRBV3-1; cdr3_aa: CASSPGGYYEKLFF; cdr3_nt: TGTGCCAGCAGCCCAGGGGGCTACTATGAAAAACTGTTTTTT
clone_size: .; j_call: TRBJ2-5; d_call: TRBD1; v_call: TRBV7-3; cdr3_aa: CASSLNADREMETQYF; cdr3_nt: TGTGCCAGCAGCTTAAACGCGGACAGGGAAATGGAGACCCAGTACTTC
clone_size: few; j_call: TRBJ2-3; d_call: TRBD1; v_call: TRBV5-1; cdr3_aa: CASSEGQRELWGTDTQYF; cdr3_nt: TGCGCCAGCAGCGAGGGACAGAGAGAGTTATGGGGCACAGATACGCAGTATTTT
clone_size: .; j_call: TRBJ1-5; d_call: TRBD1; v_call: TRBV5-1; cdr3_aa: CASSLGETGMPQHF; cdr3_nt: TGCGCCAGCAGCTTGGGGGAGACAGGGATGCCCCAGCATTTT
clone_size: few; j_call: TRBJ2-7; d_call: TRBD1; v_call: TRBV18; cdr3_aa: CASSPGTDRTYEQYF; cdr3_nt: TGTGCCAGCTCACCTGGGACAGACAGAACCTACGAGCAGTACTTC
clone_size: few; j_call: TRBJ1-1; d_call: .; v_call: TRBV6-2/TRBV6-3; cdr3_aa: CASSFQVNTEAFF; cdr3_nt: TGTGCCAGCAGTTTCCAGGTGAACACTGAAGCTTTCTTT
clone_size: .; j_call: TRBJ2-7; d_call: TRBD2; v_call: TRBV28; cdr3_aa: CASTLPGTSNNEQYF; cdr3_nt: TGTGCCAGCACCCTTCCCGGGACTAGTAACAATGAGCAGTACTTC
clone_size: few; j_call: TRBJ2-5; d_call: TRBD1; v_call: TRBV7-9; cdr3_aa: CASSTSDRAGQTQYF; cdr3_nt: TGTGCCAGCAGCACCTCCGACAGGGCAGGGCAGACCCAGTACTTC
clone_size: .; j_call: TRBJ2-5; d_call: TRBD1; v_call: TRBV2; cdr3_aa: CASTRTGQGEQYF; cdr3_nt: TGTGCCAGCACTCGGACAGGGCAAGGAGAGCAGTACTTC
clone_size: .; j_call: TRBJ2-5; d_call: TRBD1; v_call: TRBV7-2; cdr3_aa: CASRLSGTASSETQYF; cdr3_nt: TGTGCCAGCAGATTATCCGGGACAGCATCATCAGAGACCCAGTACTTC
clone_size: once; j_call: TRBJ2-1; d_call: .; v_call: TRBV6-5; cdr3_aa: CASSRVGANEQFF; cdr3_nt: TGTGCCAGCAGCCGGGTGGGAGCCAATGAGCAGTTCTTC
clone_size: .; j_call: TRBJ2-3; d_call: .; v_call: TRBV20-1; cdr3_aa: CSASGGRGIDTQYF; cdr3_nt: TGCAGTGCTAGCGGAGGAAGAGGGATAGATACGCAGTATTTT
clone_size: few; j_call: TRBJ1-2; d_call: TRBD1; v_call: TRBV6-5; cdr3_aa: CASMQGQGAGGYTF; cdr3_nt: TGTGCCAGCATGCAGGGACAGGGGGCAGGTGGCTACACCTTC
clone_size: .; j_call: TRBJ2-3; d_call: .; v_call: TRBV25-1; cdr3_aa: CASSELGPTDAQYF; cdr3_nt: TGTGCCAGCAGTGAATTAGGCCCCACAGATGCGCAGTATTTT
clone_size: many; j_call: TRBJ2-3; d_call: .; v_call: TRBV5-1; cdr3_aa: CASSSGASSSTDTQYF; cdr3_nt: TGCGCCAGCAGCTCTGGGGCCTCCTCTAGCACAGATACGCAGTATTTT
clone_size: .; j_call: TRBJ1-5; d_call: .; v_call: TRBV7-2; cdr3_aa: CASSLELGYSNQPQHF; cdr3_nt: TGTGCCAGCAGCTTAGAATTGGGATATAGCAATCAGCCCCAGCATTTT
clone_size: few; j_call: TRBJ2-1; d_call: TRBD2; v_call: TRBV12-3/TRBV12-4; cdr3_aa: CASSSGEQEQFF; cdr3_nt: TGTGCCAGCAGTAGCGGGGAACAGGAGCAGTTCTTC
clone_size: .; j_call: TRBJ2-5; d_call: .; v_call: TRBV20-1; cdr3_aa: CSASGSGQETQYF; cdr3_nt: TGCAGTGCCAGTGGGAGCGGCCAAGAGACCCAGTACTTC
clone_size: once; j_call: TRBJ2-1; d_call: .; v_call: TRBV6-2/TRBV6-3; cdr3_aa: CASSQMAHNEQFF; cdr3_nt: TGTGCCAGCAGTCAGATGGCCCACAATGAGCAGTTCTTC
clone_size: .; j_call: TRBJ2-1; d_call: TRBD2; v_call: TRBV20-1; cdr3_aa: CSARDSGGPYEQFF; cdr3_nt: TGCAGTGCTAGAGATAGCGGGGGGCCCTACGAGCAGTTCTTC
clone_size: .; j_call: TRBJ2-7; d_call: .; v_call: TRBV12-3/TRBV12-4; cdr3_aa: CASSPRTVRRVYEQYF; cdr3_nt: TGTGCCAGCAGTCCAAGGACAGTACGGCGGGTCTACGAGCAGTACTTC
clone_size: many; j_call: TRBJ2-7; d_call: TRBD1; v_call: TRBV7-2; cdr3_aa: CASSLAGQGSYEQYF; cdr3_nt: TGTGCCAGCAGCTTAGCTGGACAGGGCAGTTACGAGCAGTACTTC
clone_size: .; j_call: TRBJ2-5; d_call: TRBD1; v_call: TRBV29-1; cdr3_aa: CSVTRTGRETQYF; cdr3_nt: TGCAGCGTGACGAGGACAGGGAGGGAGACCCAGTACTTC
clone_size: .; j_call: TRBJ1-5; d_call: .; v_call: TRBV15; cdr3_aa: CATSREGGHRAQPQHF; cdr3_nt: TGTGCCACCAGCAGAGAGGGAGGGCACAGGGCCCAGCCCCAGCATTTT
clone_size: .; j_call: TRBJ2-5; d_call: TRBD2; v_call: TRBV11-2; cdr3_aa: CASSLESSGRVSQYF; cdr3_nt: TGTGCCAGCAGCTTAGAGTCATCGGGGAGGGTGAGCCAGTACTTC
clone_size: few; j_call: TRBJ1-2; d_call: .; v_call: TRBV12-3/TRBV12-4; cdr3_aa: CASSGLGYGYTF; cdr3_nt: TGTGCCAGCAGTGGGCTAGGCTATGGCTACACCTTC
clone_size: .; j_call: TRBJ2-1; d_call: .; v_call: TRBV27; cdr3_aa: CASTTLLNEQFF; cdr3_nt: TGTGCCAGCACTACCTTACTAAATGAGCAGTTCTTC
clone_size: .; j_call: TRBJ1-4; d_call: .; v_call: TRBV13; cdr3_aa: CASSLALHQEKLFF; cdr3_nt: TGTGCCAGCAGCTTAGCGTTACACCAAGAAAAACTGTTTTTT